Presented here are 22 T cell receptor beta chains from one specimen sequenced in a study of CD8 T cells in Susac syndrome. Reverse transcription of about 0.45 to 1 ug RNA used random hexamers. TCRdb reanalysed the immunoSEQ multiplex PCR reads using MiXCR and keeps one entry per CDR3 protein. The data show around 45,000 distinct CDR3 sequences, roughly 93% seen once. Sequenced material: CD8+ T cells from PBMCs. These receptor sequences come from a human donor in good health.

V gene TRBV28 combines with J gene TRBJ1-4; no definite D call. The germline CDR1 and CDR2 sequences are MDHEN and SYDVKM. This CDR3 contains 15 residues. The V and J ends lost 2 bases and 4 bases respectively, with 11 bases between them. The CDR3 sequence: CASSLPYGYNEKLFF. CDR3 DNA: TGTGCCAGCAGTTTACCCTACGGGTATAATGAAAAACTGTTTTTT.

The chain uses TRBV6-5 and TRBJ1-6; D is possibly TRBD1 (5 bases). Germline CDR1 is MNHEY and CDR2 is SVGAGI. The CDR3 covers 15 residues. V lost 2 bases and J lost 7, with 12 bases in between. The CDR3 nucleotides read TGTGCCAGCAGTTACGGGACGGTCGTCAATTCACCCCTCCACTTT. Translation: CASSYGTVVNSPLHF.

The chain uses TRBV7-6 and TRBJ2-7, with 9 positions matching TRBD1. V lost 1 base, J lost 2 bases, and 3 bases stayed unmatched. This CDR3 is built from 15 residues. CDR1 is SGHVS and CDR2 is FNYEAQ in the germline V gene. CDR3 DNA sequence: TGTGCCAGCAGCTTAGGACAGGGGGAAACCTACGAGCAGTACTTC. Translated, it gives CASSLGQGETYEQYF.

The J gene is TRBJ1-1, the V gene TRBV7-9; tentative D call: TRBD1 (5 bases). The V end was cut by 1 base, the J end by 11 bases, with 11 bases between. Looked up from germline, CDR1 is SEHNR and CDR2 is FQNEAQ (reference sequence). CDR3 length: 12 residues. This CDR3 reads CASSLVPGQAFF. The CDR3 bases are TGTGCCAGCAGCTTAGTTCCGGGGCAGGCTTTCTTT.

The chain has TRBV20-1 and TRBJ2-5; D might be TRBD2 (6 bases). V was cut by 5 bases and J by 4 bases, with 17 bases left in between. Germline lookup yields CDR1 DFQATT and CDR2 SNEGSKA (reference sequence). The CDR3 has 14 amino acids. The DNA for the CDR3 is TGCAGTGCTCATGCGGGACCCCAAGGAGAGACCCAGTACTTC. It encodes CSAHAGPQGETQYF.

The genes are TRBV9 and TRBJ2-2, with D uncertain. Germline CDR1 is SGDLS and CDR2 is YYNGEE. The CDR3 runs 13 residues. V lost 2 bases and J lost 5, with 7 bases in between. The CDR3 region is CASSVFDTGELFF. The CDR3 bases are TGTGCCAGCAGCGTCTTCGATACCGGGGAGCTGTTTTTT.

The genes are TRBV6-5 and TRBJ2-5; D might be TRBD2 (7 bases). Trimming took off 2 bases at V and 4 bases at J, with 17 bases between the two ends. The CDR3 spans 16 residues. The germline V gene encodes CDR1 MNHEY and CDR2 SVGAGI. CDR3 residues: CASSYPEGEGGETQYF. The DNA of the CDR3 is TGTGCCAGCAGTTACCCGGAGGGGGAGGGAGGAGAGACCCAGTACTTC.

V usage is TRBV19 and J usage is TRBJ2-3; unclear D gene. V lost 0 bases, J lost 2 bases, and 6 bases lay in between. The germline CDR1 and CDR2 sequences are LNHDA and SQIVND (reference sequence). The CDR3 runs to 14 residues. CDR3 loop: CASSIDYTTDTQYF. As DNA, the CDR3 is TGTGCCAGTAGTATAGATTACACCACAGATACGCAGTATTTT.

The genes are TRBV13 and TRBJ2-7; the D is unclear. Germline values: CDR1 PRHDT, CDR2 FYEKMQ (reference sequence). The CDR3 runs 13 residues. V shed 4 bases and J shed 2 bases, with 9 bases lying between them. CDR3 in DNA: TGTGCCAGCAGCTCCCTGGCGACCTACGAGCAGTACTTC. This codes for CASSSLATYEQYF.

This chain joins TRBV4-2 and TRBJ2-3; 15 bases are a match to TRBD2. V trimming: 4 bases; J trimming: 0 bases; junction bases outside the gene matches: 11. CDR1 is LGHNA and CDR2 is YNFKEQ in the germline V gene. The CDR3 has 20 residues. The CDR3 here is CASSPGSGTSGRTSTDTQYF. The CDR3 nucleotides are TGTGCCAGCAGCCCCGGGTCTGGGACTAGCGGGAGGACTAGCACAGATACGCAGTATTTT.

The chain joins TRBV7-8 to TRBJ2-7; no definite D call. The V gene's germline CDR1 is SGHVS and CDR2 FQNEAQ. V gave up 5 bases and J gave up 4 bases, with 9 bases separating them. This CDR3 is 12 amino acids long. The CDR3 DNA is TGTGCCAGCAGCCCTACTTGGTACGAGCAGTACTTC. As protein: CASSPTWYEQYF.

The chain employs TRBV24-1 and TRBJ1-5; perhaps TRBD1 as D (5 bases). The germline V gene has CDR1 KGHDR and CDR2 SFDVKD. This CDR3 region has 15 residues. V was pared by 5 bases and J by 4 bases, with 14 bases between. The CDR3 sequence: CATSVGQGRNQPQHF. CDR3 nucleotides: TGTGCCACCAGTGTCGGGCAGGGACGTAATCAGCCCCAGCATTTT.

The genes are TRBV28 and TRBJ1-5; D perhaps matches TRBD1 (6 bases). Trimming shortened V by 4 bases and J by 3 bases, and 19 bases separated the two germline ends. Germline CDR1 reads MDHEN; CDR2 reads SYDVKM. The length of the CDR3 is 17 residues. DNA for the CDR3: TGTGCCAGCAGTTCGCCAACCACAGGGTGGGTCAATCAGCCCCAGCATTTT. The encoded protein is CASSSPTTGWVNQPQHF.

This chain uses TRBV20-1 with TRBJ1-5; D is unresolved. Trimming pared 1 base from V and 5 bases from J, leaving 9 bases between. Germline assignment: CDR1 DFQATT and CDR2 SNEGSKA (reference sequence). This CDR3 is 13 amino acids long. The CDR3 region is CSARVTRDQPQHF. CDR3 coding DNA: TGCAGTGCTAGAGTTACGAGGGATCAGCCCCAGCATTTT.

The genes are TRBV19 and TRBJ2-6; D not resolved. The CDR3 sequence is 14 residues long. The V gene lost 5 bases and the J gene lost 0 bases, with 5 bases spanning the gap. Germline loops: CDR1 LNHDA, CDR2 SQIVND (reference sequence). CDR3 residues: CASSQSSGANVLTF. In DNA, the CDR3 is TGTGCCAGTAGTCAGAGCTCTGGGGCCAACGTCCTGACTTTC.

This sequence joins TRBV6-5 and TRBJ1-1; 7 bases map to TRBD1. There are 14 residues in the CDR3. V shed 5 bases, J shed 1 base, and the junction held 4 bases outside the gene matches. Germline V gives CDR1 MNHEY, CDR2 SVGAGI. The DNA for the CDR3 is TGTGCCAGCAGTCGACAGGGCGCGAACACTGAAGCTTTCTTT. This gives the protein CASSRQGANTEAFF.

The rearrangement joins TRBV28 to TRBJ1-5, with D possibly being TRBD1 (5 bases). CDR1 and CDR2 (germline): MDHEN, SYDVKM. Trimming removed 6 bases at V and 3 bases at J, with 15 bases between. The CDR3 totals 15 residues. The CDR3 reads CASSLWGGSNQPQHF. DNA for the CDR3: TGTGCCAGCAGCCTATGGGGGGGATCCAATCAGCCCCAGCATTTT.

This clonotype was recorded only once. The genes are TRBV6-2 or TRBV6-3 and TRBJ2-1; 7 bases align to TRBD1. The V gene's germline CDR1 is MNHEY and CDR2 SVGEGT. Trimming at V came to 5 bases and at J to 6 bases, leaving 13 bases not matched to a gene. The CDR3 consists of 16 residues. The CDR3 DNA is TGTGCCAGCAGTGCTACCCTGACAGGGTGGGCCAATGAGCAGTTCTTC. It translates to CASSATLTGWANEQFF.

This clonotype was observed a single time. Relative to the germline gene, one junction end is altered; a read error may explain this. The chain has TRBV24-1 and TRBJ2-5; TRBD2 is a possible D gene (6 bases). Germline V CDR1 and CDR2: KGHDR, SFDVKD. The CDR3 is made up of 15 amino acids. In nucleotides, the CDR3 is TGTGCCACCAGTGATCCCGGGACTGAACAAGAGGCCCAGTACTTC. This translates into CATSDPGTEQEAQYF.

The gene calls are TRBV2 and TRBJ2-2; 10 bases fit TRBD2. The V gene's germline CDR1 is SNHLY and CDR2 FYNNEI. CDR3 length: 16 amino acids. Trimming at V came to 7 bases and at J to 3 bases, leaving 8 bases not matched to a gene. The CDR3 DNA follows: TGTGCCAGCATAGGCCTAGCGGGAGTTCACACCGGGGAGCTGTTTTTT. This encodes CASIGLAGVHTGELFF.

This sequence joins TRBV11-2 and TRBJ2-7; D is ambiguous. V was trimmed by 7 bases and J by 1 base, leaving 17 bases between them. This CDR3 is 15 amino acids long. Germline loops: CDR1 SGHAT, CDR2 FQNNGV. CDR3 sequence reads: CASTPRRGLSYEQYF. The CDR3 DNA reads TGTGCCAGCACTCCCCGACGCGGTCTTTCCTACGAGCAGTACTTC.

This chain joins TRBV29-1 and TRBJ2-1; D possibly corresponds to TRBD1 (5 bases). Deletions cut 6 bases from V and 1 base from J, with 16 bases between. Looked up from germline, CDR1 is SQVTM and CDR2 is ANQGSEA. This CDR3 is built from 15 residues. In nucleotides, the CDR3 is TGCAGCGTCAAGCCCAGGGATTGGTCCTACAATGAGCAGTTCTTC. Its protein is CSVKPRDWSYNEQFF.